This T cell receptor beta chain was sequenced for a study of T cell responses to AZD1222 COVID-19 vaccine. General study results and limits: The study found Spike-specific TCR breadth and depth rose after two AZD1222 doses.

This table comes from immunoSEQ multiplex PCR, and its TCRdb copy is limited to in-frame clones, with some not included. This table has about 120,000 clones, about 90% appearing once. With regard to this clone: Its antigen is undetermined.

This CDR3 has 14 amino acids. From germline, CDR1 is SGDLS and CDR2 YYNGEE. V trimming: 6 bases; J trimming: 8 bases; junction bases outside the gene matches: 7. Sequences were derived from peripheral blood, sampled on day 0 of AZD1222 vaccination. This chain joins TRBV9 and TRBJ2-1; 11 nucleotides match TRBD2. The source of this sequence is an adult in good health. CDR3 sequence reads: CASKPIAGGDEQFF. CDR3 in DNA: TGTGCCAGCAAGCCGATAGCGGGAGGGGATGAGCAGTTCTTC.